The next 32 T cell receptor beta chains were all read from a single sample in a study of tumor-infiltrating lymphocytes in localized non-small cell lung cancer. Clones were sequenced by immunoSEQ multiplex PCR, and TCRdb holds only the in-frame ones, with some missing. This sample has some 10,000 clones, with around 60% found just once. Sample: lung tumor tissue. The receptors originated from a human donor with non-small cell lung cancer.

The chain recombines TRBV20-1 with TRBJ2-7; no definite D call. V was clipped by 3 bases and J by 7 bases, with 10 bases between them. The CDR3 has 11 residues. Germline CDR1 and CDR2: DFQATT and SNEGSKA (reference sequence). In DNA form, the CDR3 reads TGCAGTGCTAGTCGGGTCGGAGAGCAGTACTTC. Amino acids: CSASRVGEQYF.

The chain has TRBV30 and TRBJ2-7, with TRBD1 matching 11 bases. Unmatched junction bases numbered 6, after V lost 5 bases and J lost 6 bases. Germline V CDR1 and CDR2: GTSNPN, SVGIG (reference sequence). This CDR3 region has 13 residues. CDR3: CAWPAGTGGEQYF. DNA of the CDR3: TGTGCCTGGCCCGCCGGGACAGGGGGCGAGCAGTACTTC.

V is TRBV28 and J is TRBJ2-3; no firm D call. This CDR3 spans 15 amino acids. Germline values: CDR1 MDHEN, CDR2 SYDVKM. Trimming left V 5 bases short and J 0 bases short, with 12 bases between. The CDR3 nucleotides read TGTGCCAGCAGTCCTGTTGGGGTCAGCACAGATACGCAGTATTTT. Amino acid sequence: CASSPVGVSTDTQYF.

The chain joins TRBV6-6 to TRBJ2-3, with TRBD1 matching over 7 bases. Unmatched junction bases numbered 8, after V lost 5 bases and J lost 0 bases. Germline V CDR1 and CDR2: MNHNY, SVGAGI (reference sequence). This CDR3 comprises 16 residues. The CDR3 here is CASSGPGTASTDTQYF. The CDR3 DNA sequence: TGTGCCAGCAGTGGGCCCGGGACAGCTAGCACAGATACGCAGTATTTT.

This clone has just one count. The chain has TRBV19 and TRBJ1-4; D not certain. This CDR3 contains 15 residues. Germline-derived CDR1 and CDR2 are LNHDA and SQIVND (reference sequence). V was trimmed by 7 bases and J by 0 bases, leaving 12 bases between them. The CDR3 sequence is CASTPRQATNEKLFF. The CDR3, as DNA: TGTGCCAGTACCCCGCGACAAGCAACTAATGAAAAACTGTTTTTT.

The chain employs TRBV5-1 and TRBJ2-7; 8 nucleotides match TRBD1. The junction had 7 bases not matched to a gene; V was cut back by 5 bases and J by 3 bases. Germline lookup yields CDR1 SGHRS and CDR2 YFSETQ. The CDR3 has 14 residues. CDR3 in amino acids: CASSQQGEDYEQYF. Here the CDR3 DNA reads TGCGCCAGCAGTCAACAGGGGGAGGACTACGAGCAGTACTTC.

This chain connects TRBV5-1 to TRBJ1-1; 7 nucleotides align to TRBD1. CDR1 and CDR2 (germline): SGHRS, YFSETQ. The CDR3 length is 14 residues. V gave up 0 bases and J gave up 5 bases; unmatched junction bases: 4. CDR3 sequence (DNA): TGCGCCAGCAGCTTGGGACAGGGTTATACTGAAGCTTTCTTT. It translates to CASSLGQGYTEAFF.

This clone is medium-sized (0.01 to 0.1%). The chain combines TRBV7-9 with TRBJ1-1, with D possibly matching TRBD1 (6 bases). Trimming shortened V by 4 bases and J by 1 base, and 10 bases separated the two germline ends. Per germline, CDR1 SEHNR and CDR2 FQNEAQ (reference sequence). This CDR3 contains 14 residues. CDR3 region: CASSSDRRNTEAFF. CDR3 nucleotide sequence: TGTGCCAGCAGCTCCGACAGGAGGAACACTGAAGCTTTCTTT.

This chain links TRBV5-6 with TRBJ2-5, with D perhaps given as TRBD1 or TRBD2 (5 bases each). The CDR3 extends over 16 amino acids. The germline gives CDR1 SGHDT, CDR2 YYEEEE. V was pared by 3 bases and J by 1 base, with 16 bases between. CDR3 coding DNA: TGTGCCAGCAGCTCCTGGGGACGGAACCTCCAAGAGACCCAGTACTTC. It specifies CASSSWGRNLQETQYF.

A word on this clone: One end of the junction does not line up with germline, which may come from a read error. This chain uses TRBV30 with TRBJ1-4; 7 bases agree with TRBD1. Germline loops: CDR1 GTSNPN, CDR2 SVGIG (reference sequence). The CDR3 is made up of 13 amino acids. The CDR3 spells CAWSEGQTERLFF. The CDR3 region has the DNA TGTGCCTGGAGTGAGGGACAGACTGAAAGACTGTTTTTT.

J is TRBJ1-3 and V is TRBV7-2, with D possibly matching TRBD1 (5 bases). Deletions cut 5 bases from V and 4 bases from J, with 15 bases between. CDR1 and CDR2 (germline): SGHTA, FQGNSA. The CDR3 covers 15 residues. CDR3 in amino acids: CASSPGRRGGNTIYF. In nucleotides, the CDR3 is TGTGCCAGCAGCCCGGGACGGCGCGGGGGAAACACCATATATTTT.

This CDR3 is CASSPTGQGRGYTF. In nucleotides, the CDR3 is TGCGCCAGCAGCCCAACCGGACAGGGGAGAGGCTACACCTTC. The gene calls are TRBV5-1 and TRBJ1-2; 9 bases map to TRBD1. Trimming removed 4 bases from V and 8 bases from J; junction bases left unmatched: 9. The CDR3 loop spans 14 amino acids. CDR1 SGHRS and CDR2 YFSETQ come from the germline V gene.

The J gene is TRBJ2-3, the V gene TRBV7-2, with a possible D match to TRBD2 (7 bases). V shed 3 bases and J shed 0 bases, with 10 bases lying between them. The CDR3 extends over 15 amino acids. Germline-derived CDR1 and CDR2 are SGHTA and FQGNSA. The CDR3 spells CASSLGGASTDTQYF. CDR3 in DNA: TGTGCCAGCAGCTTGGGGGGGGCAAGCACAGATACGCAGTATTTT.

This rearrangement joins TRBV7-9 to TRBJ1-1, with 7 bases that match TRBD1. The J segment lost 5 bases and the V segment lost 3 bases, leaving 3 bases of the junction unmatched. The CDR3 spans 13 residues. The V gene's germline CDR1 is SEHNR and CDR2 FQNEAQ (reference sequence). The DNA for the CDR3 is TGTGCCAGCAGCTTTCGACAGGGTACTGAAGCTTTCTTT. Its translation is CASSFRQGTEAFF.

CDR3 sequence reads: CASSLGGLAEETQYF. CDR3 coding DNA: TGTGCCAGCAGCTTAGGGGGACTAGCGGAAGAGACCCAGTACTTC. The chain has TRBV11-2 and TRBJ2-5; 11 nucleotides agree with TRBD2. The CDR3 sequence is 15 residues long. V was pared by 1 base and J by 3 bases, with 1 base of the junction left unmatched. Germline CDR1 reads SGHAT; CDR2 reads FQNNGV.

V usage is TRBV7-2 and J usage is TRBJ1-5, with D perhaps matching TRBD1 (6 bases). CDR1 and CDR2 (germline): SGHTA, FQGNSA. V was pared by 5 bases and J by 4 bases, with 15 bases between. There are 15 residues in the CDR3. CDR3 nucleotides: TGTGCCAGCAGCCCAGTGCGGGGGCTTAATCAGCCCCAGCATTTT. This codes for CASSPVRGLNQPQHF.

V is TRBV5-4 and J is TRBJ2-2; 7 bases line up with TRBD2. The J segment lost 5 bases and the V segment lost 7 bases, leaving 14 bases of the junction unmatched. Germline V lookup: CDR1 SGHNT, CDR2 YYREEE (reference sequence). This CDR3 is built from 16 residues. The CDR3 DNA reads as TGTGCCAGCCAGCCGGCTAGCGGAGAGCGGACCGGGGAGCTGTTTTTT. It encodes CASQPASGERTGELFF. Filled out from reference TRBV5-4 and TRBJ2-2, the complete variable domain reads ETGVTQSPTHLIKTRGQQVTLRCSSQSGHNTVSWYQQALGQGPQFIFQYYREEENGRGNFPPRFSGLQFPNYSSELNVNALELDDSALYLCASQPASGERTGELFFGEGSRLTVL.

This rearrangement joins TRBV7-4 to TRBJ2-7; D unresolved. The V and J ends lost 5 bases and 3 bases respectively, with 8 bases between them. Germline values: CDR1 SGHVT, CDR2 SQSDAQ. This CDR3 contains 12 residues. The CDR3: CASSPRYYEQYF. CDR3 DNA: TGTGCCAGCAGCCCCCGATACTACGAGCAGTACTTC.

The CDR3 loop is CASSLGGNRYEKLFF. As DNA, the CDR3 is TGTGCCAGCAGCTTAGGTGGCAACAGATATGAAAAACTGTTTTTT. The rearrangement uses TRBV7-2 and TRBJ1-4; D unclear. The CDR3 runs 15 residues. CDR1 SGHTA and CDR2 FQGNSA come from the germline V gene. Deletions cut 1 base from V and 6 bases from J, with 12 bases between.

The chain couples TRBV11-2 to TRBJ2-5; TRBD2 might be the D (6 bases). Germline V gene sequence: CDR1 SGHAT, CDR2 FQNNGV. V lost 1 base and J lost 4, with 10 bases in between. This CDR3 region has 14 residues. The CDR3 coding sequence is TGTGCCAGCAGCTTAGTGTCCGGGGGAGAGACCCAGTACTTC. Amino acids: CASSLVSGGETQYF.

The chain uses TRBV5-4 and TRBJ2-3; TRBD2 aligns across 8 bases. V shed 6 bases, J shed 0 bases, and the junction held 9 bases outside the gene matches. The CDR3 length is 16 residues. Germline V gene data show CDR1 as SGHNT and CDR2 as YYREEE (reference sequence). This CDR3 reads CASNSRIAGSTDTQYF. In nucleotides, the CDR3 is TGTGCCAGCAACTCCCGAATAGCGGGGAGCACAGATACGCAGTATTTT.

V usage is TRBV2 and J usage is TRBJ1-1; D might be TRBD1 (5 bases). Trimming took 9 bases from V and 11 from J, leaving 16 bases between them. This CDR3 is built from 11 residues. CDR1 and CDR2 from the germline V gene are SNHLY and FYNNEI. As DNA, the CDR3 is TGTGCCAGTACCCGGGACCTCGGGGCTTTCTTT. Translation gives CASTRDLGAFF. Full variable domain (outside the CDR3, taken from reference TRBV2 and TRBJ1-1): EPEVTQTPSHQVTQMGQEVILRCVPISNHLYFYWYRQILGQKVEFLVSFYNNEISEKSEIFDDQFSVERPDGSNFTLKIRSTKLEDSAMYFCASTRDLGAFFGQGTRLTVV.

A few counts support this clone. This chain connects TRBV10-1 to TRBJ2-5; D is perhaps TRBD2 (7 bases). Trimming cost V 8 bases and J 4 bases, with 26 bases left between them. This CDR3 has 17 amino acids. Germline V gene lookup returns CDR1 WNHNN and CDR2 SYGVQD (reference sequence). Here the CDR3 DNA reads TGCGCCAGCTTGGGGGGGAACCCGTACAGGGTCGTAGAGACCCAGTACTTC. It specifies CASLGGNPYRVVETQYF.

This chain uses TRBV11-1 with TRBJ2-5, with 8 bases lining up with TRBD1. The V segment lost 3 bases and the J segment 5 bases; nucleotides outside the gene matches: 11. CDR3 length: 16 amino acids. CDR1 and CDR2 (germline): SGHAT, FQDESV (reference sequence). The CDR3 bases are TGTGCCAGCAGCTTGGGCACCCGGACAGGGTCGGAGACCCAGTACTTC. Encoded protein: CASSLGTRTGSETQYF.

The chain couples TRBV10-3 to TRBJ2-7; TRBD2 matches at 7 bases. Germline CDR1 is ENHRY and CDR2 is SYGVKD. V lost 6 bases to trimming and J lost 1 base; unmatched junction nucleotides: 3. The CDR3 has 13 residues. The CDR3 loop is CAISPAGSYEQYF. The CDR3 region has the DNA TGTGCCATCAGCCCAGCGGGATCCTACGAGCAGTACTTC.

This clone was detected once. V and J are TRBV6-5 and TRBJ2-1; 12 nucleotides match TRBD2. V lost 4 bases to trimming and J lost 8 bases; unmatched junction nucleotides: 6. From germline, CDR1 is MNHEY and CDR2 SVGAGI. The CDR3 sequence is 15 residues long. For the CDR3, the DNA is TGTGCCAGCAGTTGGCTAGCGGGGGGGCGCGATGAGCAGTTCTTC. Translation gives CASSWLAGGRDEQFF.

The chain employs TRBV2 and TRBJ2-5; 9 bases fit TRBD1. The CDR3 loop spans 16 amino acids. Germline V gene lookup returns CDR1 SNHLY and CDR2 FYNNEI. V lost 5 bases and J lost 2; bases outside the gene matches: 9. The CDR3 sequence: CASSQTGQGNQETQYF. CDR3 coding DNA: TGTGCCAGCAGTCAAACCGGACAGGGGAATCAAGAGACCCAGTACTTC. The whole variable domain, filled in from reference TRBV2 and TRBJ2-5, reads EPEVTQTPSHQVTQMGQEVILRCVPISNHLYFYWYRQILGQKVEFLVSFYNNEISEKSEIFDDQFSVERPDGSNFTLKIRSTKLEDSAMYFCASSQTGQGNQETQYFGPGTRLLVL.

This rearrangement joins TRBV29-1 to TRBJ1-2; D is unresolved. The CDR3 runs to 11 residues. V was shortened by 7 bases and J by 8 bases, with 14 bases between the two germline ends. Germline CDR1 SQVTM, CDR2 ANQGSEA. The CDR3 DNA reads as TGCAGCGCCCTGGAACGTAGAGGCTACACCTTC. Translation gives CSALERRGYTF.

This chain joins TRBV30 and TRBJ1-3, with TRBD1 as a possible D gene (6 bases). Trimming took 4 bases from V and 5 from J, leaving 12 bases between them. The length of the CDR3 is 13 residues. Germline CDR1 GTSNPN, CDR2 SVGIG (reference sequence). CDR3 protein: CAWNRGERNTIYF. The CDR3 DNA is TGTGCCTGGAATAGGGGGGAGAGAAACACCATATATTTT.

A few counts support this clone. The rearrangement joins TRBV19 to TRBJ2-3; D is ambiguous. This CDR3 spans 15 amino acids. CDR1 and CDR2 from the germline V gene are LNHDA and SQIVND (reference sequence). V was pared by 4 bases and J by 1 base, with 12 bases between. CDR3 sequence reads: CASSKSFRGTDTQYF. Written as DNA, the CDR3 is TGTGCCAGTAGTAAGAGTTTTCGGGGCACAGATACGCAGTATTTT.

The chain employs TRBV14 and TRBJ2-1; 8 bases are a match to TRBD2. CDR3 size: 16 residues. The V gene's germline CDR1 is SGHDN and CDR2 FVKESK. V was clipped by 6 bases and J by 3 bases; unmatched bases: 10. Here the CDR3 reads CASSQKTSGFYNEQFF. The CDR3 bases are TGTGCCAGCAGTCAAAAAACTAGCGGATTCTACAATGAGCAGTTCTTC. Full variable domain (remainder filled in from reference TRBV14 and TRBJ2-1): EAGVTQFPSHSVIEKGQTVTLRCDPISGHDNLYWYRRVMGKEIKFLLHFVKESKQDESGMPNNRFLAERTGGTYSTLKVQPAELEDSGVYFCASSQKTSGFYNEQFFGPGTRLTVL.

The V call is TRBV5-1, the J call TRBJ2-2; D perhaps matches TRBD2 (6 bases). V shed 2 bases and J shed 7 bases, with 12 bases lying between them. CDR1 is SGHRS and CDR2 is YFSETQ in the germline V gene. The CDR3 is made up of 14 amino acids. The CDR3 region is CASSFGGSGGELFF. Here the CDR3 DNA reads TGCGCCAGCAGCTTTGGAGGGTCCGGCGGGGAGCTGTTTTTT.